The clone carrying this TCR beta chain was recorded at least ten times. Its antigen is unknown. What was amplified from RNA transcripts were TCR beta CDR3 regions. HTBI primers were employed in a first-round RT-PCR of the TCR CDR3. TCRdb re-derived calls from the multiplex PCR reads in MiXCR, one entry per CDR3 protein. Of more than 300,000 distinct CDR3 sequences listed, approximately 14% are singletons. This entry is derived from a study of T cells in Graves' hyperthyroidism and ophthalmopathy. General study findings and limits: Stable hyperthyroidism and ophthalmopathy were separated using 13 V-J signatures. Before onset, by a median of approximately 6.2 months, the model predicted ophthalmopathy.

The CDR3 totals 19 residues. CDR1 and CDR2 (germline): MNHEY, SMNVEV (reference sequence). With 5 bases clipped from V and 0 bases from J, the junction kept 16 bases outside the gene matches. Sequenced sample: blood. The genes are TRBV27 and TRBJ2-1, with 7 bases aligning to TRBD2. This sequence was found in a woman aged 55 to 70 with Graves' hyperthyroidism. The CDR3 protein is CASSVTGGMRRSSYNEQFF. CDR3 coding DNA: TGTGCCAGCAGTGTAACCGGGGGGATGAGGAGGAGCTCCTACAATGAGCAGTTCTTC.